These 15 T cell receptor beta chains share one sample of origin, sequenced in a study of human T cells and chemical hapten exposure. Specified time point: healthy volunteer bleed at 6 weeks. RNA extraction used unfractionated whole blood as the source of total RNA. TCRdb reprocessed the RACE reads with MiXCR, giving one entry per CDR3 protein. The sample shows about 77,000 distinct CDR3 sequences, 8.6% of them seen only once. The sample comprised whole blood. The origin of the receptors is a female donor in good health. Some clones in this sample may be carry-over from other donors' samples.

This clonotype was recorded a few times. The chain employs TRBV7-2 and TRBJ2-7; D is possibly TRBD2 (5 bases). Trimming pared 5 bases from V and 0 bases from J, leaving 11 bases between. The CDR3 is made up of 14 amino acids. The germline V gene has CDR1 SGHTA and CDR2 FQGNSA. The CDR3: CASSPTRGSYEQYF. The DNA of the CDR3 is TGTGCCAGCAGCCCGACCCGGGGCTCCTACGAGCAGTACTTC.

This clonotype was detected a few times. This may stem from a read error, because a much larger clone lies one nucleotide away. V and J are TRBV9 and TRBJ1-4, with TRBD1 matching over 11 bases. The CDR3 runs to 17 residues. Germline CDR1 is SGDLS and CDR2 is YYNGEE. After removal of 5 bases from V and 0 bases from J, the junction contained 6 bases not matched to a gene. The chain's CDR3 is CASSEGQGGATNEKLFF. The DNA of the CDR3 is TGTGCCAGCAGTGAGGGACAGGGGGGTGCAACTAATGAAAAACTGTTTTTT.

The chain is built from TRBV12-3 or TRBV12-4 and TRBJ2-4; TRBD1 agrees at 8 bases. J was trimmed by 1 base and V by 8 bases; bases with no gene match: 1. CDR3 length: 13 amino acids. DNA of the CDR3: TGTGCCAGCCGGGACAGGGCCAAAAACATTCAGTACTTC. It encodes CASRDRAKNIQYF.

This clonotype was detected many times. The genes are TRBV6-4 and TRBJ2-2; 9 nucleotides line up with TRBD2. With 3 bases clipped from V and 2 bases from J, the junction kept 1 base outside the gene matches. The CDR3 contains 15 residues. The germline V gene encodes CDR1 MRHNA and CDR2 SNTAGT. The CDR3, as DNA: TGTGCCAGCAGTGAGCGGGGGGGCAACACCGGGGAGCTGTTTTTT. Its translation: CASSERGGNTGELFF.

The genes are TRBV27 and TRBJ1-1, with unresolved D. Between the trimmed V and J ends, which lost 8 bases and 5 bases, there was a span of 15 bases. The CDR3 loop spans 13 amino acids. Germline V gene lookup returns CDR1 MNHEY and CDR2 SMNVEV (reference sequence). CDR3 region: CASHPLLGTEAFF. CDR3 DNA: TGTGCCAGCCACCCGTTGTTGGGGACTGAAGCTTTCTTT.

This clonotype was seen more than once but under ten times. V usage is TRBV5-1 and J usage is TRBJ1-1, with 7 bases matching TRBD1. The CDR3 consists of 13 residues. After removal of 4 bases from V and 10 bases from J, the junction contained 10 bases not matched to a gene. Germline CDR1 is SGHRS and CDR2 is YFSETQ. The CDR3 DNA sequence: TGCGCCAGCAGCCCAACTCCGGACAGGCCAGCTTTCTTT. Its protein is CASSPTPDRPAFF.

This clonotype was observed at least ten times. The J gene is TRBJ2-3, the V gene TRBV9, with D tentatively TRBD2 (6 bases). Germline assignment: CDR1 SGDLS and CDR2 YYNGEE. The CDR3 is 15 residues long. V was clipped by 0 bases and J by 1 base, with 9 bases between them. The CDR3 loop is CASSVVPSGTDTQYF. In DNA form, the CDR3 reads TGTGCCAGCAGCGTAGTTCCTAGCGGCACAGATACGCAGTATTTT. The variable domain in full, completed from reference TRBV9 and TRBJ2-3, reads DSGVTQTPKHLITATGQRVTLRCSPRSGDLSVYWYQQSLDQGLQFLIQYYNGEERAKGNILERFSAQQFPDLHSELNLSSLELGDSALYFCASSVVPSGTDTQYFGPGTRLTVL.

This clonotype was seen ten or more times. The chain is built from TRBV11-2 and TRBJ2-4; D is undetermined. V lost 1 base to trimming and J lost 11 bases, with 9 bases between them. The CDR3 covers 12 residues. Germline V gene sequence: CDR1 SGHAT, CDR2 FQNNGV. This CDR3 is CASSLVRKVQYF. CDR3 sequence (DNA): TGTGCCAGCAGCTTAGTTCGCAAGGTTCAGTACTTC.

This clonotype was seen a few times. The rearrangement uses TRBV7-3 and TRBJ2-2; TRBD1 is a possible D gene (6 bases). CDR3 length: 14 amino acids. The germline V and J ends were trimmed by 2 bases and 7 bases, with 11 bases remaining between them. Per the germline V gene, CDR1 is SGHTA and CDR2 is FQGTGA. CDR3 residues: CASSLPGANGELFF. Written as DNA, the CDR3 is TGTGCCAGCAGCTTACCAGGGGCTAACGGGGAGCTGTTTTTT.

This clonotype was counted at least ten times. The chain uses TRBV7-9 and TRBJ1-1; tentatively, D is TRBD1 (6 bases). Trimming removed 2 bases from V and 2 bases from J, with 15 bases in between. This CDR3 contains 16 residues. Per germline, CDR1 SEHNR and CDR2 FQNEAQ (reference sequence). The CDR3 nucleotides read TGTGCCAGCAGCTTATTGGAGGGGGGACCTAACACTGAAGCTTTCTTT. Translating gives CASSLLEGGPNTEAFF.

In the case of this clonotype: One end of the junction does not line up with germline, which may come from a read error. This chain joins TRBV7-2 and TRBJ1-2, with a weak D call TRBD1 (5 bases). Germline assignment: CDR1 SGHTA and CDR2 FQGNSA. The length of the CDR3 is 15 residues. The CDR3 nucleotides are TGTGCCAGCAGTTTAACCTCAGGGCCTAACGATGGCTACACCTTC. It specifies CASSLTSGPNDGYTF.

V usage is TRBV6-2 or TRBV6-3 and J usage is TRBJ1-5, with D possibly being TRBD1 (5 bases). Germline V gives CDR1 MNHEY, CDR2 SVGEGT. CDR3 length equals 16 residues. The ends were cut back, 10 bases at V and 2 bases at J, with 21 bases in the middle. The CDR3 loop reads CATRTTGMRGNQPQHF. The CDR3 DNA follows: TGTGCCACCCGGACAACGGGGATGAGAGGCAATCAGCCCCAGCATTTT.

This clonotype came up many times. The chain is built from TRBV20-1 and TRBJ1-4; 10 bases line up with TRBD1. The CDR3 is 14 amino acids. From germline, CDR1 is DFQATT and CDR2 SNEGSKA (reference sequence). J was trimmed by 8 bases and V by 6 bases; bases with no gene match: 9. The CDR3 sequence: CSATIGQGGEKLFF. As DNA, the CDR3 is TGCAGTGCCACCATTGGACAGGGGGGGGAAAAACTGTTTTTT.

The sample holds a few counts of this clonotype. J is TRBJ1-2 and V is TRBV29-1; D unclear. From germline, CDR1 is SQVTM and CDR2 ANQGSEA. The CDR3 loop spans 15 amino acids. V lost 6 bases, J lost 4 bases, and 21 bases lay in between. The DNA of the CDR3 is TGCAGCGTAGGGTCGGGCGAGCCGGCCCCCTATGGCTACACCTTC. Translation: CSVGSGEPAPYGYTF.

The table lists this clonotype with a few counts. The chain links TRBV7-2 to TRBJ1-2, with 7 nucleotides matching TRBD1. Trimming cost V 6 bases and J 0 bases; bases outside gene matches: 7. The CDR3 has 15 residues. CDR1 and CDR2 (germline): SGHTA, FQGNSA. The CDR3 DNA reads as TGTGCCAGCAGGAAGGGGGCGTCGCCTAACTATGGCTACACCTTC. It translates to CASRKGASPNYGYTF.